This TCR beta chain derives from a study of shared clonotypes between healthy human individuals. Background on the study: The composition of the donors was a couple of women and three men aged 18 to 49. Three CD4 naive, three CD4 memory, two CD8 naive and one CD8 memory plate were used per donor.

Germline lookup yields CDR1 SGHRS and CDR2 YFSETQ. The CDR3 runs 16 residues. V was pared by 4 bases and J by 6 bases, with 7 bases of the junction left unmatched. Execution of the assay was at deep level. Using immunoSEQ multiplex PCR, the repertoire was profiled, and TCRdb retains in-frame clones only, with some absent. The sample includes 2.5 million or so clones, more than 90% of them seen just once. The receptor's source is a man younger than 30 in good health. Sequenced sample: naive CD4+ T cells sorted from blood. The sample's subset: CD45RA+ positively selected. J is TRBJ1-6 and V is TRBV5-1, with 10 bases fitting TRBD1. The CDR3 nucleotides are TGCGCCAGCAGCGGAGCCGGGACAGGGGCTAATTCACCCCTCCACTTT. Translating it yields CASSGAGTGANSPLHF.